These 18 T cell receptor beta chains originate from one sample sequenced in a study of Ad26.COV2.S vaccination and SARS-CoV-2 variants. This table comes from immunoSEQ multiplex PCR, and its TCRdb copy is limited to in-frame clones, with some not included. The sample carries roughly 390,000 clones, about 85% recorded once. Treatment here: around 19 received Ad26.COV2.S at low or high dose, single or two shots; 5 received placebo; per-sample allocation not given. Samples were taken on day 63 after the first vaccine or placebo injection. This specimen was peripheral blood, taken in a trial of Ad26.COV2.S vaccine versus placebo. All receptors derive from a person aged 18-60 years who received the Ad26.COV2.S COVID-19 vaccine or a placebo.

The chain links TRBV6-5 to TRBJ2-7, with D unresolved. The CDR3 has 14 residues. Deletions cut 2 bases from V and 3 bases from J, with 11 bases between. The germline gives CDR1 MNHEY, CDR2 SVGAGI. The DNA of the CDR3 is TGTGCCAGCAGTTACAATCTAGGGCACTACGAGCAGTACTTC. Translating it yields CASSYNLGHYEQYF.

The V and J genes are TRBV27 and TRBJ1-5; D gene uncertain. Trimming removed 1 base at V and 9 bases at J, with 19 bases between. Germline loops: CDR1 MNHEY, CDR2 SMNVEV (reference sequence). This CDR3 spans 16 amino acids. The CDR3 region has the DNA TGTGCCAGCAGTTTATACAGTGGTACAGCCTTGGGGCCCCAGCATTTT. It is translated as CASSLYSGTALGPQHF.

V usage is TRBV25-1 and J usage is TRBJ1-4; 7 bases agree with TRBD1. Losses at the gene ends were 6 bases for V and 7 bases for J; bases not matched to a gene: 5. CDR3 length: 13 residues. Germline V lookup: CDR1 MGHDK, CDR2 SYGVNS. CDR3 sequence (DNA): TGTGCCAGCAGGAAGGGGGCGGTTGAAAAACTGTTTTTT. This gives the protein CASRKGAVEKLFF.

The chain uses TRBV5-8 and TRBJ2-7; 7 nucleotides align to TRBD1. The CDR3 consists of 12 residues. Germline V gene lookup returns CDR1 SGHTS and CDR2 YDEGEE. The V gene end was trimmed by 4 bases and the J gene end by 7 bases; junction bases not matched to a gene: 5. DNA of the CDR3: TGTGCCAGCAGCCCCCTGACAGGGGAGCAGTACTTC. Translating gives CASSPLTGEQYF.

The CDR3 nucleotides read TGTGCCAGCAGCCCTTCTCCCGGGGGGGAGAATGAGCAGTTCTTC. Protein product: CASSPSPGGENEQFF. V is TRBV11-2 and J is TRBJ2-1; TRBD2 matches at 8 bases. V shed 5 bases and J 7 bases; nucleotides not matched to a gene: 10. CDR1 and CDR2 from the germline V gene are SGHAT and FQNNGV. The CDR3 is made up of 15 amino acids.

The CDR3 DNA sequence: TGTGCCAGCAGCCTTGAAGGGCCTGGGGAAGCTTTCTTT. Translated, it gives CASSLEGPGEAFF. The chain couples TRBV7-9 to TRBJ1-1, with D hard to call. V was clipped by 5 bases and J by 8 bases, with 15 bases between them. The CDR3 sequence is 13 residues long. In germline, CDR1 is SEHNR, CDR2 FQNEAQ (reference sequence).

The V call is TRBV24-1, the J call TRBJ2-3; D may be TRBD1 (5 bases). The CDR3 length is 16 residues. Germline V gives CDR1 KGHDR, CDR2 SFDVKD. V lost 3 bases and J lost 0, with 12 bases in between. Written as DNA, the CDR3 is TGTGCCACCAGTGATAGGCGACAGCGTAGCACAGATACGCAGTATTTT. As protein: CATSDRRQRSTDTQYF.

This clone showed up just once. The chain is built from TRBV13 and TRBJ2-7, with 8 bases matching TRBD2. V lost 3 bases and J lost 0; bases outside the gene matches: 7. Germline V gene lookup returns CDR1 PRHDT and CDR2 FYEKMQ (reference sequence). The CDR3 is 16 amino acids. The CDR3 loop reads CASSLRTSLSSYEQYF. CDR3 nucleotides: TGTGCCAGCAGCTTGAGGACTAGCCTAAGCTCCTACGAGCAGTACTTC.

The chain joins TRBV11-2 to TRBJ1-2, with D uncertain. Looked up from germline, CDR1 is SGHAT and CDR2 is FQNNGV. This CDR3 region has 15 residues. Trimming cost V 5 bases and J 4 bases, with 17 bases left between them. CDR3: CASSPDPRGSYGYTF. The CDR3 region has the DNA TGTGCCAGCAGCCCCGACCCTCGAGGGTCCTATGGCTACACCTTC.

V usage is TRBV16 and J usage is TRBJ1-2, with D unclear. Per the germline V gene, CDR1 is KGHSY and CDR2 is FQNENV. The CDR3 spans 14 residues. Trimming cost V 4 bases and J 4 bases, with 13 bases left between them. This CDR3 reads CASSPTSEGYGYTF. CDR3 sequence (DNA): TGTGCCAGCAGCCCTACCTCTGAAGGCTATGGCTACACCTTC.

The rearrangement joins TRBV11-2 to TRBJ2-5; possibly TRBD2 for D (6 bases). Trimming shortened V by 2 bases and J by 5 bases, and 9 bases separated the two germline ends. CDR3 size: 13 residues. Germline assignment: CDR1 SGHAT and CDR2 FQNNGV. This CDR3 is CASSLRLAETQYF. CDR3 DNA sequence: TGTGCCAGCAGCTTACGGCTAGCGGAGACCCAGTACTTC.

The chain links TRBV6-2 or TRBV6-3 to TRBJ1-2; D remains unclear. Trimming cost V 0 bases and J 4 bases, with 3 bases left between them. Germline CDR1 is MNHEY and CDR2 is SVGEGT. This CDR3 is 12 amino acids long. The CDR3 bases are TGTGCCAGCAGTTACTCAGTCTATGGCTACACCTTC. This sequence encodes CASSYSVYGYTF.

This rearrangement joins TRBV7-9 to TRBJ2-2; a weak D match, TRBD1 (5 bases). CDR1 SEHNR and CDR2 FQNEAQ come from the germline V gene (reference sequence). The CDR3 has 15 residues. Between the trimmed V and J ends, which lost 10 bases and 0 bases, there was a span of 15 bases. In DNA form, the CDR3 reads TGTGCCACTGGGTATATGGGGCCGAACACCGGGGAGCTGTTTTTT. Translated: CATGYMGPNTGELFF. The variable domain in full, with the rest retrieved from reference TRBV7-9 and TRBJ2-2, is DTGVSQNPRHKITKRGQNVTFRCDPISEHNRLYWYRQTLGQGPEFLTYFQNEAQLEKSRLLSDRFSAERPKGSFSTLEIQRTEQGDSAMYLCATGYMGPNTGELFFGEGSRLTVL.

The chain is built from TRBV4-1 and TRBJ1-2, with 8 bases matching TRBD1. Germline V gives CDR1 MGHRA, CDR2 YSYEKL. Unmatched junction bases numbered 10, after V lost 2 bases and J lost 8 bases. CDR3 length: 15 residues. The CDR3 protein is CASSQLTGVPEGYTF. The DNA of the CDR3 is TGCGCCAGCAGCCAACTGACAGGGGTGCCTGAGGGCTACACCTTC.

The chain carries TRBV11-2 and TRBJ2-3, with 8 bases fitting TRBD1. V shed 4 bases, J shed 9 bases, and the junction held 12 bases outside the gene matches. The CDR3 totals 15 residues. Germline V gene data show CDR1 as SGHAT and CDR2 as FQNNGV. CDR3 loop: CASSSGQETLGTQYF. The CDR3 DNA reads TGTGCCAGCAGCTCGGGACAGGAGACTTTGGGGACGCAGTATTTT.

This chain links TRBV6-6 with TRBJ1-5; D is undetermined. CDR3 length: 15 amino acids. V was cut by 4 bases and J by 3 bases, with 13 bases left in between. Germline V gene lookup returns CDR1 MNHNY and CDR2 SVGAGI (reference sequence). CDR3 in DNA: TGTGCCAGCAGTTCTGGGCAGGCTATCAATCAGCCCCAGCATTTT. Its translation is CASSSGQAINQPQHF.

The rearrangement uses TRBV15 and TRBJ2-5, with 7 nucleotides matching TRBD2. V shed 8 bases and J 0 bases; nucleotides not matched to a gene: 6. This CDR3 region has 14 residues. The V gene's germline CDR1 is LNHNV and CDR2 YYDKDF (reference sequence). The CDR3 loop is CATSAGPYQETQYF. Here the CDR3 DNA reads TGTGCCACCTCAGCGGGGCCTTACCAAGAGACCCAGTACTTC. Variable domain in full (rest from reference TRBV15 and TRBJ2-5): DAMVIQNPRYQVTQFGKPVTLSCSQTLNHNVMYWYQQKSSQAPKLLFHYYDKDFNNEADTPDNFQSRRPNTSFCFLDIRSPGLGDTAMYLCATSAGPYQETQYFGPGTRLLVL.

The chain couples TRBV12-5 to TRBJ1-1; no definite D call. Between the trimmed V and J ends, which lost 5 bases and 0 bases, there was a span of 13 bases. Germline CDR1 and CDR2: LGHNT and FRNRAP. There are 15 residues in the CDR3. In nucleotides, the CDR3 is TGTGCTAGTGGTCCTCCCCGTGGGTTGAACACTGAAGCTTTCTTT. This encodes CASGPPRGLNTEAFF.